The entry below describes one T cell receptor (beta chain). Antigen unknown. The data derive from a study of T cell responses to AZD1222 COVID-19 vaccine. Generated by immunoSEQ multiplex PCR, the TCRdb table keeps only in-frame clones and is missing some. The sample lists about 120,000 clones, approximately 86% seen once, with over 2.5% in the top ten. The CDR3 covers 15 residues. Deletions cut 5 bases from V and 8 bases from J, with 18 bases between. CDR1 is MDHEN, CDR2 SYDVKM, per germline. Overall study findings and caveats: Only a handful of people who got AZD1222 tested seropositive at baseline. White British people made up most donors, females outnumbered males, and clonal diversity was possibly underestimated.

V is TRBV28 and J is TRBJ1-4; D not resolved. The receptor was isolated from an adult who received the AZD1222 COVID-19 vaccine. The sample consisted of peripheral blood, taken 28 days after the second AZD1222 dose. The CDR3 nucleotides read TGTGCCAGCAGTCCGCGGACGGTAGGCTACGAAAAACTGTTTTTT. This translates into CASSPRTVGYEKLFF.